Listed below are T cell receptor beta chains from one sample, sequenced in a study of blood T cell repertoires in COVID-19. TCRdb's table, derived via immunoSEQ multiplex PCR, lists solely in-frame clones and lacks some. The sample includes some 250,000 clones, around 81% of them seen just once. What was sequenced was peripheral blood. The receptors stem from a woman in her fifties or sixties with active or convalescent COVID-19. CDR3s include the opening cysteine and the closing phenylalanine or tryptophan. Fields, in order: D gene, clone size, V gene, J gene, CDR3 DNA, CDR3 protein. The D gene is left open where the match is weak. Clone size is given for some rows only: seen once, a few or many times, or a class if the clone is expanded.

d_call: -
clone_size: -
v_call: TRBV2
j_call: TRBJ2-5
cdr3_nt: TGTGCCAGCACCCTCGACTACCTTCGGGAGACCCAGTACTTC
cdr3_aa: CASTLDYLRETQYF

d_call: TRBD1
clone_size: few
v_call: TRBV5-1
j_call: TRBJ1-1
cdr3_nt: TGCGCCAGCAGCCCCCGTAACCTAACAGGGGCGGACACTGAAGCTTTCTTT
cdr3_aa: CASSPRNLTGADTEAFF

d_call: -
clone_size: -
v_call: TRBV19
j_call: TRBJ1-1
cdr3_nt: TGTGCCAGTTCGGCCTCGGACACCTCGAACACTGAAGCTTTCTTT
cdr3_aa: CASSASDTSNTEAFF

d_call: -
clone_size: -
v_call: TRBV7-8
j_call: TRBJ2-7
cdr3_nt: TGTGCCAGCACCCGCCTACCCTACGAGCAGTACTTC
cdr3_aa: CASTRLPYEQYF

d_call: TRBD1
clone_size: few
v_call: TRBV7-9
j_call: TRBJ1-6
cdr3_nt: TGTGCCAGCAGCTCTCATAGGGGACAGGACTCACCCCTCCACTTT
cdr3_aa: CASSSHRGQDSPLHF

d_call: TRBD1
clone_size: -
v_call: TRBV11-3
j_call: TRBJ2-7
cdr3_nt: TGTGCCAGCAGCCCCGGACAGGGACCGGACGAGCAGTACTTC
cdr3_aa: CASSPGQGPDEQYF

d_call: TRBD1
clone_size: once
v_call: TRBV11-2
j_call: TRBJ2-7
cdr3_nt: TGTGCCAGCAGCTTAGATCTAGGGACAGGGACCTACGAGCAGTACTTC
cdr3_aa: CASSLDLGTGTYEQYF

d_call: TRBD2
clone_size: once
v_call: TRBV2
j_call: TRBJ2-3
cdr3_nt: TGTGCCAGCAGTGACCTACTAGCGGGGTATGGGACAGATACGCAGTATTTT
cdr3_aa: CASSDLLAGYGTDTQYF

d_call: TRBD2
clone_size: -
v_call: TRBV18
j_call: TRBJ2-7
cdr3_nt: TGTGCCAGCTCACCAACCCTAGCGGGAACCTACGAGCAGTACTTC
cdr3_aa: CASSPTLAGTYEQYF

d_call: TRBD1
clone_size: -
v_call: TRBV5-4
j_call: TRBJ2-7
cdr3_nt: TGTGCCAGCAGCTGGGGACAGGGACAGTACGAGCAGTACTTC
cdr3_aa: CASSWGQGQYEQYF

d_call: -
clone_size: once
v_call: TRBV6-5
j_call: TRBJ1-2
cdr3_nt: TGTGCCAGCAGATGGACAGACTATGGCTACACCTTC
cdr3_aa: CASRWTDYGYTF

d_call: TRBD1
clone_size: many
v_call: TRBV10-3
j_call: TRBJ1-6
cdr3_nt: TGTGCCATAAATAGACAGGGTCGTAATTCACCCCTCCACTTT
cdr3_aa: CAINRQGRNSPLHF

d_call: -
clone_size: -
v_call: TRBV19
j_call: TRBJ2-3
cdr3_nt: TGTGCCAGTAGTATTTCCGTTTTAGATACGCAGTATTTT
cdr3_aa: CASSISVLDTQYF

d_call: TRBD1
clone_size: -
v_call: TRBV6-5
j_call: TRBJ1-2
cdr3_nt: TGTGCCAGCAGTTATCCCGGGACAGGGGGCTATGGCTACACCTTC
cdr3_aa: CASSYPGTGGYGYTF

d_call: TRBD2
clone_size: -
v_call: TRBV5-1
j_call: TRBJ2-7
cdr3_nt: TGCGCCAGCAGCTTGGAGGTAGCGGGAGATTACGAGCAGTACTTC
cdr3_aa: CASSLEVAGDYEQYF

d_call: TRBD1
clone_size: once
v_call: TRBV27
j_call: TRBJ1-3
cdr3_nt: TGTGCCAGCAGTCTCCGGCCCCGCGGGACAGGGAACGGAAACACCATATATTTT
cdr3_aa: CASSLRPRGTGNGNTIYF

d_call: TRBD2
clone_size: -
v_call: TRBV19
j_call: TRBJ2-4
cdr3_nt: TGTGCCAGTAGTGGGGGGGAGGACATTCAGTACTTC
cdr3_aa: CASSGGEDIQYF

d_call: -
clone_size: -
v_call: TRBV14
j_call: TRBJ2-3
cdr3_nt: TGTGCCAGCAGCCCCTCGACAGCCAGAACCACAGATACGCAGTATTTT
cdr3_aa: CASSPSTARTTDTQYF

d_call: TRBD2
clone_size: -
v_call: TRBV19
j_call: TRBJ2-3
cdr3_nt: TGTGCCAGTAGTATCCCGGGACTAGACGGGGATACGCAGTATTTT
cdr3_aa: CASSIPGLDGDTQYF

d_call: -
clone_size: -
v_call: TRBV2
j_call: TRBJ2-1
cdr3_nt: TGTGCCAGTCGGGGGAATGAGCAGTTCTTC
cdr3_aa: CASRGNEQFF

d_call: TRBD1
clone_size: -
v_call: TRBV7-6
j_call: TRBJ1-1
cdr3_nt: TGTGCCAGCAGCTTCCGACAGGGGGTAAACACTGAAGCTTTCTTT
cdr3_aa: CASSFRQGVNTEAFF

d_call: -
clone_size: -
v_call: TRBV2
j_call: TRBJ1-3
cdr3_nt: TGTGCCAGCCGGGACATCTCTGGAAACACCATATATTTT
cdr3_aa: CASRDISGNTIYF

d_call: -
clone_size: -
v_call: TRBV4-1
j_call: TRBJ2-3
cdr3_nt: TGCGCCAGCAGCCAAGAGGACCGAGGGGGTACAGATACGCAGTATTTT
cdr3_aa: CASSQEDRGGTDTQYF

d_call: -
clone_size: -
v_call: TRBV28
j_call: TRBJ1-5
cdr3_nt: TGTGCCAGCAGTTTCCGAGGGAGGGTATTTAGCAATCAGCCCCAGCATTTT
cdr3_aa: CASSFRGRVFSNQPQHF

d_call: -
clone_size: -
v_call: TRBV6-1
j_call: TRBJ1-2
cdr3_nt: TGTGCCAGCAGTGAATCAACAGTAGACTATGGCTACACCTTC
cdr3_aa: CASSESTVDYGYTF

d_call: -
clone_size: -
v_call: TRBV4-3
j_call: TRBJ1-4
cdr3_nt: TGCGCCAGCAGCCAAGATTGGCGACAACAGAATGAAAAACTGTTTTTT
cdr3_aa: CASSQDWRQQNEKLFF

d_call: -
clone_size: -
v_call: TRBV19
j_call: TRBJ2-3
cdr3_nt: TGTGCCAGTAGTATAGGTGGGGGGGCTTTGGATACGCAGTATTTT
cdr3_aa: CASSIGGGALDTQYF

d_call: TRBD1
clone_size: -
v_call: TRBV2
j_call: TRBJ2-2
cdr3_nt: TGTGCCAGTACGCCGGACAGGGGTGCCGGGGAGCTGTTTTTT
cdr3_aa: CASTPDRGAGELFF

d_call: -
clone_size: -
v_call: TRBV10-3
j_call: TRBJ2-5
cdr3_nt: TGTGCCATCAGTGAGACTCTCCAAGAGACCCAGTACTTC
cdr3_aa: CAISETLQETQYF

d_call: -
clone_size: -
v_call: TRBV9
j_call: TRBJ1-3
cdr3_nt: TGTGCCAGCAGTGTCACGGGATCTGGAAACACCATATATTTT
cdr3_aa: CASSVTGSGNTIYF

d_call: -
clone_size: few
v_call: TRBV19
j_call: TRBJ1-1
cdr3_nt: TGTGCCAGTAGTCCGGACGCCGGGGTCATGAACACTGAAGCTTTCTTT
cdr3_aa: CASSPDAGVMNTEAFF

d_call: -
clone_size: -
v_call: TRBV2
j_call: TRBJ1-1
cdr3_nt: TGTGCCAGCAGTGAAGACGGGGGAGGGAGGACTGAAGCTTTCTTT
cdr3_aa: CASSEDGGGRTEAFF

d_call: -
clone_size: -
v_call: TRBV29-1
j_call: TRBJ1-2
cdr3_nt: TGCAGCGTTGACTGGCAGCAGGTGGGCTACACCTTC
cdr3_aa: CSVDWQQVGYTF

d_call: TRBD1
clone_size: many
v_call: TRBV6-6
j_call: TRBJ1-4
cdr3_nt: TGTGCCAGCAGCCAACCCGGGACAGGCTGGGAAAAACTGTTTTTT
cdr3_aa: CASSQPGTGWEKLFF

d_call: -
clone_size: -
v_call: TRBV4-1
j_call: TRBJ2-2
cdr3_nt: TGCGCCAGCAGCCAGCAGACACCTACGAACACCGGGGAGCTGTTTTTT
cdr3_aa: CASSQQTPTNTGELFF

d_call: -
clone_size: -
v_call: TRBV19
j_call: TRBJ1-5
cdr3_nt: TGTGCCAGTAGCGTGACAGGAGACAATCAGCCCCAGCATTTT
cdr3_aa: CASSVTGDNQPQHF

d_call: TRBD2
clone_size: -
v_call: TRBV7-9
j_call: TRBJ2-3
cdr3_nt: TGTGCCAGCAGCTCAAGAGCGGGGGGTAGCACAGATACGCAGTATTTT
cdr3_aa: CASSSRAGGSTDTQYF

d_call: -
clone_size: -
v_call: TRBV7-2
j_call: TRBJ2-1
cdr3_nt: TGTGCCAGCAGCCCCCGGTACAATGAGCAGTTCTTC
cdr3_aa: CASSPRYNEQFF

d_call: TRBD2
clone_size: -
v_call: TRBV3-1/TRBV3-2
j_call: TRBJ2-5
cdr3_nt: TGTGCCAGCAGCCTCGCCGGGACTAGCGGGGCGCAACAAGAGACCCAGTACTTC
cdr3_aa: CASSLAGTSGAQQETQYF

d_call: -
clone_size: -
v_call: TRBV4-2
j_call: TRBJ1-6
cdr3_nt: TGTGCCAGCAGCCACGATGCGGGCAGGTCAGATTCACCCCTCCACTTT
cdr3_aa: CASSHDAGRSDSPLHF

d_call: -
clone_size: -
v_call: TRBV19
j_call: TRBJ1-2
cdr3_nt: TGTGCCAGTAGTACAACAGACGGCTATGGCTACACCTTC
cdr3_aa: CASSTTDGYGYTF

d_call: -
clone_size: -
v_call: TRBV9
j_call: TRBJ1-3
cdr3_nt: TGTGCCAGCAGCGTAGACGGTTTGACTTATGGTGGAAACACCATATATTTT
cdr3_aa: CASSVDGLTYGGNTIYF

d_call: -
clone_size: -
v_call: TRBV27
j_call: TRBJ1-5
cdr3_nt: TGTGCCAGCAGTTTGGTCAGGAATCAGCCCCAGCATTTT
cdr3_aa: CASSLVRNQPQHF

d_call: TRBD1
clone_size: -
v_call: TRBV18
j_call: TRBJ1-5
cdr3_nt: TGTGCCAGCTCACCGGGACAGGGGGCGGGAAATCAGCCCCAGCATTTT
cdr3_aa: CASSPGQGAGNQPQHF

d_call: -
clone_size: -
v_call: TRBV19
j_call: TRBJ2-5
cdr3_nt: TGTGCCAGTAGTATAAACCCGGCGGGGATAGAGACCCAGTACTTC
cdr3_aa: CASSINPAGIETQYF

d_call: TRBD2
clone_size: -
v_call: TRBV30
j_call: TRBJ2-1
cdr3_nt: TGTGCCTGGAGTGGCGGGACTAGCGGGGCCAATGAGCAGTTCTTC
cdr3_aa: CAWSGGTSGANEQFF

d_call: -
clone_size: -
v_call: TRBV9
j_call: TRBJ1-2
cdr3_nt: TGTGCCAGCAGCGCCCGATCCGGAGGGGCACATGGCTACACCTTC
cdr3_aa: CASSARSGGAHGYTF

d_call: -
clone_size: -
v_call: TRBV24-1
j_call: TRBJ2-1
cdr3_nt: TGTGCCACCAGTGATTTCTCTAGAGGCAATGAGCAGTTCTTC
cdr3_aa: CATSDFSRGNEQFF

d_call: TRBD2
clone_size: -
v_call: TRBV6-5
j_call: TRBJ2-7
cdr3_nt: TGTGCCAGCAGTAGGGGACTAGTCGCCTACGAGCAGTACTTC
cdr3_aa: CASSRGLVAYEQYF

d_call: -
clone_size: -
v_call: TRBV5-1
j_call: TRBJ1-3
cdr3_nt: TGCGCCAGCAGCTTGGACGGCAGGGCTGGAAACACCATATATTTT
cdr3_aa: CASSLDGRAGNTIYF

d_call: TRBD2
clone_size: -
v_call: TRBV9
j_call: TRBJ2-1
cdr3_nt: TGTGCCAGCAGCGTAGTCCCTAGCGGGGGGACCTCCTACAATGAGCAGTTCTTC
cdr3_aa: CASSVVPSGGTSYNEQFF